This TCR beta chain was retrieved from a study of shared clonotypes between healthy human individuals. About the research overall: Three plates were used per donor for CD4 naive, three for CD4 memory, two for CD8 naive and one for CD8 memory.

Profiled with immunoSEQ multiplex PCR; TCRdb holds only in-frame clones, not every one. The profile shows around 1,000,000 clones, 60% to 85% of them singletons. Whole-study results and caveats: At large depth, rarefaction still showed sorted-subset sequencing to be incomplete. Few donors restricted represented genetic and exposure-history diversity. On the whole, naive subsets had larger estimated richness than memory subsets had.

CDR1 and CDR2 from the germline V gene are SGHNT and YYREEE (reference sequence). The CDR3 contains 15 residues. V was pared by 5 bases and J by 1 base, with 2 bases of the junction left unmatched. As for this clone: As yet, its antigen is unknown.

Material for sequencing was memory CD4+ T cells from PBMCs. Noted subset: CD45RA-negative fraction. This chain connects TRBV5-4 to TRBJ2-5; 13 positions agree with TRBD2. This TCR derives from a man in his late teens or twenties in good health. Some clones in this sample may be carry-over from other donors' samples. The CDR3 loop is CASRRTSGSQETQYF. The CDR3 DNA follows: TGTGCCAGCAGGAGGACTAGCGGGAGCCAAGAGACCCAGTACTTC. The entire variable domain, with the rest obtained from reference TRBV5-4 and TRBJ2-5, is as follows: ETGVTQSPTHLIKTRGQQVTLRCSSQSGHNTVSWYQQALGQGPQFIFQYYREEENGRGNFPPRFSGLQFPNYSSELNVNALELDDSALYLCASRRTSGSQETQYFGPGTRLLVL.